The rows below give T cell receptor beta chains drawn from one sample of a study of blood T cell repertoires in COVID-19. The table came from immunoSEQ multiplex PCR; TCRdb's copy has only in-frame clones and leaves some out. The data hold 110,000 to 150,000 clones, with over 75% observed a single time. What was sequenced was peripheral blood. These receptors were obtained from a human donor in a cohort sampled during active COVID-19. Both conserved end residues are part of each CDR3. A D gene is named only where the DNA matches it firmly. Clone size is stated in some rows and not others, as once, few, many or a class when expanded.

V gene,D gene,J gene,clone size,CDR3 protein,CDR3 DNA
TRBV3-1/TRBV3-2,.,TRBJ2-6,.,CASSQDQGSLSGANVLTF,TGTGCCAGCAGCCAAGATCAGGGGAGCCTCTCTGGGGCCAACGTCCTGACTTTC
TRBV5-1,TRBD2,TRBJ2-5,.,CASSRGGAQETQYF,TGCGCCAGCAGCCGCGGGGGGGCCCAAGAGACCCAGTACTTC
TRBV6-2/TRBV6-3,TRBD1,TRBJ1-5,.,CASSADTQGAQHF,TGTGCCAGCAGTGCCGACACCCAGGGGGCCCAGCATTTT
TRBV19,TRBD2,TRBJ2-1,.,CASSIDVGLAGGSYNEQFF,TGTGCCAGTAGTATAGATGTGGGACTAGCGGGAGGTTCCTACAATGAGCAGTTCTTC
TRBV27,.,TRBJ1-3,.,CASSSATGIKKDTIYF,TGTGCCAGCAGTTCGGCTACCGGGATCAAAAAAGACACCATATATTTT
TRBV25-1,.,TRBJ1-2,few,CASRPGRLEIYGYTF,TGTGCCAGCAGACCGGGTCGCCTGGAAATCTATGGCTACACCTTC
TRBV10-2,TRBD1,TRBJ2-7,.,CASSESEGQGRYEQYF,TGCGCCAGCAGTGAGTCAGAGGGACAGGGACGTTACGAGCAGTACTTC
TRBV12-3/TRBV12-4,.,TRBJ1-1,.,CASSLARSEAFF,TGTGCCAGCAGTTTAGCCCGGAGTGAAGCTTTCTTT
TRBV3-1/TRBV3-2,TRBD2,TRBJ2-3,.,CASSLWTSGTDTQYF,TGTGCCAGCAGCCTGTGGACTAGCGGCACAGATACGCAGTATTTT
TRBV2,TRBD1,TRBJ1-1,.,CASRRQGINTEAFF,TGTGCCAGCAGGAGACAGGGAATAAACACTGAAGCTTTCTTT
TRBV7-8,.,TRBJ1-3,.,CASSSRPVPSGNTIYF,TGTGCCAGCAGCTCCCGTCCGGTGCCCTCTGGAAACACCATATATTTT
TRBV5-4,.,TRBJ2-3,.,CASSRRIGAGTDTQYF,TGTGCCAGCAGCAGGAGAATTGGGGCCGGCACAGATACGCAGTATTTT
TRBV6-5,.,TRBJ2-1,.,CASSPGVGLGGQFF,TGTGCCAGCAGCCCCGGGGTAGGCCTAGGGGGGCAGTTCTTC
TRBV19,.,TRBJ1-4,.,CASSISGGPNEKLFF,TGTGCCAGTAGTATAAGCGGGGGCCCTAATGAAAAACTGTTTTTT
TRBV7-8,.,TRBJ1-1,few,CASSLYSRERPEAFF,TGTGCCAGCAGCTTATATAGTCGGGAGCGGCCTGAAGCTTTCTTT
TRBV6-5,.,TRBJ1-4,.,CASSYRGTTNEKLFF,TGTGCCAGCAGTTACAGGGGGACAACTAATGAAAAACTGTTTTTT
TRBV2,.,TRBJ2-7,.,CASSPPISSYEQYF,TGTGCCAGCAGCCCCCCCATCAGCTCCTACGAGCAGTACTTC
TRBV20-1,.,TRBJ1-4,.,CSASSGDPYVSNEKLFF,TGCAGTGCTAGTAGCGGGGACCCATACGTCTCTAATGAAAAACTGTTTTTT
TRBV5-6,.,TRBJ2-3,.,CASSFPSAGSTDTQYF,TGTGCCAGCAGCTTTCCTAGCGCGGGGAGCACAGATACGCAGTATTTT
TRBV11-1,.,TRBJ1-3,.,CASSLGQKDPIYF,TGTGCCAGCAGCCTGGGGCAGAAGGACCCCATATATTTT
TRBV11-1,.,TRBJ2-5,.,CASSLARAETQYF,TGTGCCAGCAGCTTAGCGAGGGCGGAGACCCAGTACTTC
TRBV2,.,TRBJ2-1,.,CASLRDGGNEQFF,TGTGCCAGCCTCAGGGATGGTGGGAATGAGCAGTTCTTC
TRBV5-1,TRBD2,TRBJ2-5,.,CASSLAAGRGEETQYF,TGCGCCAGCAGCTTGGCCGCGGGCCGGGGGGAAGAGACCCAGTACTTC
TRBV27,TRBD2,TRBJ2-1,few,CASSLRVERGFSYNEQFF,TGTGCCAGCAGTTTAAGGGTTGAGCGGGGGTTCTCCTACAATGAGCAGTTCTTC
TRBV5-1,TRBD2,TRBJ2-3,.,CASSGGVSTDTQYF,TGCGCCAGCAGCGGGGGGGTTAGCACAGATACGCAGTATTTT
TRBV9,TRBD1,TRBJ1-3,.,CASSATGGGNTIYF,TGTGCCAGCAGCGCGACAGGGGGAGGAAACACCATATATTTT
TRBV4-1,.,TRBJ2-3,.,CASSQEGAAQYF,TGCGCCAGCAGCCAAGAGGGAGCTGCGCAGTATTTT
TRBV5-6,TRBD2,TRBJ2-2,.,CASTSFGLAGGTGELFF,TGTGCCAGCACAAGCTTCGGACTAGCGGGAGGCACCGGGGAGCTGTTTTTT
TRBV9,.,TRBJ2-3,.,CASSPRPAGLLADTQYF,TGTGCCAGCAGCCCCCGCCCAGCGGGCCTCCTCGCAGATACGCAGTATTTT
TRBV27,TRBD1,TRBJ1-1,few,CASSPSDRGTEAFF,TGTGCCAGCAGTCCATCCGACAGGGGCACTGAAGCTTTCTTT